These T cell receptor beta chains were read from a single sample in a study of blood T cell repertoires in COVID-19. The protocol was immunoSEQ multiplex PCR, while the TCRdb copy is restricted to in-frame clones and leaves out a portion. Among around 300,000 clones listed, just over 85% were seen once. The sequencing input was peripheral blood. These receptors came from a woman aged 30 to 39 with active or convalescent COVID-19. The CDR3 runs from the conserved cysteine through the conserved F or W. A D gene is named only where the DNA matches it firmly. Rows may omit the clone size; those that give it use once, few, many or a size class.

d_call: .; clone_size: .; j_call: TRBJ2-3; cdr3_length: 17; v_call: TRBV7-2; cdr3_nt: TGTGCCAGCAGCTTAGGCGGCGGGGAAATAGGCACAGATACGCAGTATTTT; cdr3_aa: CASSLGGGEIGTDTQYF
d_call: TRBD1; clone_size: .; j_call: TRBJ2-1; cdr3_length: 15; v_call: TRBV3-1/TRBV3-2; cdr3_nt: TGTGCCAGCAGCCAAGGACAGGGGGGGTACAATGAGCAGTTCTTC; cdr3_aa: CASSQGQGGYNEQFF
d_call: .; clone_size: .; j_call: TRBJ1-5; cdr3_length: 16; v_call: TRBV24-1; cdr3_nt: TGTGCCACCAGTGACCCGACAGGTGGTAGCAATCAGCCCCAGCATTTT; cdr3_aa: CATSDPTGGSNQPQHF
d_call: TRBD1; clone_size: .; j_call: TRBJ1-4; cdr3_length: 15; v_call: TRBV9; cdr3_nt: TGTGCCAGCAGCGCCCTGGGGACAGGGGGTGAAAAACTGTTTTTT; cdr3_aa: CASSALGTGGEKLFF
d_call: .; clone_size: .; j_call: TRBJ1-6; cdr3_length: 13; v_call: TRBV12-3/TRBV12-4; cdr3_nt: TGTGCCAGCAGTTTACCAGGGAATTCACCCCTCCACTTT; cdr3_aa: CASSLPGNSPLHF
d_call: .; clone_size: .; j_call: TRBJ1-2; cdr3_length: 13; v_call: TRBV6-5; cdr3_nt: TGTGCCAGCAGTTCTCAGGGGAATTATGGCTACACCTTC; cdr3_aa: CASSSQGNYGYTF
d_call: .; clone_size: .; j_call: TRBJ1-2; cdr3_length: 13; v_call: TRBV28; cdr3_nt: TGTGCCAGTTGCGTGGGAGCTCGCTATGGCTACACCTTC; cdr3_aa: CASCVGARYGYTF
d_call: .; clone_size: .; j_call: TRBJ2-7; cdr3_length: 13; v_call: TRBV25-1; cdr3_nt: TGTGCCAGCAGTGTCAGCGAGGCCCACGAGCAGTACTTC; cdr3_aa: CASSVSEAHEQYF
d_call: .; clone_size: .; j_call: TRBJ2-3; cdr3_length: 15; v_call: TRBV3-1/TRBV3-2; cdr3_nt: TGTGCCAGCAGCCAAGGGCCTAGATTGCAAGATACGCAGTATTTT; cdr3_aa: CASSQGPRLQDTQYF
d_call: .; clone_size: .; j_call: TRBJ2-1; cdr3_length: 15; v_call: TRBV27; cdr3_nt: TGTGCCAGCAGTTTACGGCGGGGAGTTTACAATGAGCAGTTCTTC; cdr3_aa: CASSLRRGVYNEQFF
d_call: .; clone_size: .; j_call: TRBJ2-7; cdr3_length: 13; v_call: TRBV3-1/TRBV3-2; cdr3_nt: TGTGCCAGCAGCCAAGTACCAGGGTTCGAGCAGTACTTC; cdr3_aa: CASSQVPGFEQYF
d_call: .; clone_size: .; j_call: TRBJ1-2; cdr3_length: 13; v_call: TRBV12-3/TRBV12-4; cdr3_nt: TGTGCCAGCAGGCCGGCGGGGGGGCATGGCTACACCTTC; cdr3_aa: CASRPAGGHGYTF
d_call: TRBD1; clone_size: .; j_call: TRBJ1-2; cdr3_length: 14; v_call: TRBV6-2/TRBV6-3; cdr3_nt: TGTGCCAGCAGCTCAGACAGGGGGTGGTATGGCTACACCTTC; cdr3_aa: CASSSDRGWYGYTF
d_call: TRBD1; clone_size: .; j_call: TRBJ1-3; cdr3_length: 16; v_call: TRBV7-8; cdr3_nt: TGTGCCAGCAGCCCTAAGGGGGCGCCCCCTGGAAACACCATATATTTT; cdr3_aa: CASSPKGAPPGNTIYF
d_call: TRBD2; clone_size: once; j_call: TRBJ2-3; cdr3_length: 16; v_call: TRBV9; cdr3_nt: TGTGCCAGCAGCCGGCCACTAGCGGGGGTCACAGATACGCAGTATTTT; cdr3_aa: CASSRPLAGVTDTQYF
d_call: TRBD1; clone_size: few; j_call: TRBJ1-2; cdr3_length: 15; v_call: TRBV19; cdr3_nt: TGTGCCAGTAGGAGGCCCGGACAGGGGGGCTATGGCTACACCTTC; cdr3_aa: CASRRPGQGGYGYTF
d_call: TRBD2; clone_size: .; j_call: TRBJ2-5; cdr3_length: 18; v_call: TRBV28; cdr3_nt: TGTGCCAGCAGTACCAGACTAGCGGGAGCCTCCTACCAAGAGACCCAGTACTTC; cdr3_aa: CASSTRLAGASYQETQYF
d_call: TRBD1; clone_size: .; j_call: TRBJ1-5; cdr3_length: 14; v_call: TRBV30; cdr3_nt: TGTGCCTGGAGGACAGGGTCGGACAATCAGCCCCAGCATTTT; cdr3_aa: CAWRTGSDNQPQHF
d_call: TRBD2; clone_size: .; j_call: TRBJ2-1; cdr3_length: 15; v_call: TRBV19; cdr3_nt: TGTGCCAGCCAGACTAGCGGGGGCCTTTACAATGAGCAGTTCTTC; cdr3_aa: CASQTSGGLYNEQFF
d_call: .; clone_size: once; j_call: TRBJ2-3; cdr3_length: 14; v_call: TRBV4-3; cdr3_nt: TGCGCCAGCAGCCAAAGACAGAACACAGATACGCAGTATTTT; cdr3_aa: CASSQRQNTDTQYF
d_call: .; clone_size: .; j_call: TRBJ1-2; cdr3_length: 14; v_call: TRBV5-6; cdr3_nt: TGTGCCAGCAGCTGGGCCAGTCCTAACTATGGCTACACCTTC; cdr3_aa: CASSWASPNYGYTF
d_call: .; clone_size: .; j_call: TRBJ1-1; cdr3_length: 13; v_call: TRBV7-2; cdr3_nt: TGTGCCAGCAGCTTAGAAAGGGGAACTGAAGCTTTCTTT; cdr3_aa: CASSLERGTEAFF
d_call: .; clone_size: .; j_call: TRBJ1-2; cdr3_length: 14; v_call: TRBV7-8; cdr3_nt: TGTGCCAGCACCCCCCGAGTTGGCAGGTTGGGCTACACCTTC; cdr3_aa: CASTPRVGRLGYTF
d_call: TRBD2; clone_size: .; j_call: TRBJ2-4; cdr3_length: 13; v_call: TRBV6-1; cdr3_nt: TGTGCCAGCAGTGAAGGCGGGAGGAACATTCAGTACTTC; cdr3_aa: CASSEGGRNIQYF
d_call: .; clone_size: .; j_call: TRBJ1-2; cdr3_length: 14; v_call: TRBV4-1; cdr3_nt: TGCGCCAGCAGCGACGGAGAGCTTAACTATGGCTACACCTTC; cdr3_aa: CASSDGELNYGYTF
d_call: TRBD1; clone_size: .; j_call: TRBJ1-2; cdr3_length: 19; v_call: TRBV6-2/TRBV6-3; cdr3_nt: TGTGCCAGCAGTTACGGACGCGGACAGGGACCCTTATCTAACTATGGCTACACCTTC; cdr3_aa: CASSYGRGQGPLSNYGYTF
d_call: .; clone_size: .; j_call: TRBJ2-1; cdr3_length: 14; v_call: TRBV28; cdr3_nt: TGTGCCAGCACCCCGGGGTACCCCTACAATGAGCAGTTCTTC; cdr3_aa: CASTPGYPYNEQFF
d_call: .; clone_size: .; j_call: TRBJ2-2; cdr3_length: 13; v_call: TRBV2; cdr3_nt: TGTGCCAGCAGTGATTCCGTCACCGGGGAGCTGTTTTTT; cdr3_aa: CASSDSVTGELFF
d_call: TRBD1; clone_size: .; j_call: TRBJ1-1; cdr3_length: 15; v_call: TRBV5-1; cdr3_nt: TGCGCCAGCAGCTTGGGGACAGGGGGGAACACTGAAGCTTTCTTT; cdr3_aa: CASSLGTGGNTEAFF